Below are 8 T cell receptor beta chains sequenced from a single sample in a study of preoperative IRX-2 immunotherapy in early breast cancer. Treatment noted: preoperative locoregional IRX-2 cytokine immunotherapy. Method: immunoSEQ multiplex PCR; TCRdb's copy keeps in-frame clones and lacks some. Counted here are roughly 99,000 clones, more than 80% occurring once; the ten biggest clones make up roughly 1.9%. The sample consisted of tumor tissue, taken after IRX-2 immunotherapy. These receptor sequences come from a human donor with breast cancer.

The chain joins TRBV10-2 to TRBJ1-5; weak D call: TRBD1 (6 bases). V was trimmed by 5 bases and J by 4 bases, leaving 12 bases between them. The CDR3 has 14 amino acids. CDR1 and CDR2 (germline): WSHSY, SAAADI. The CDR3 region is CASSQTDRNQPQHF. CDR3 DNA sequence: TGCGCCAGCAGTCAAACTGACAGGAATCAGCCCCAGCATTTT.

The chain uses TRBV9 and TRBJ1-1; D not certain. The CDR3 extends over 16 amino acids. The V gene lost 4 bases and the J gene lost 4 bases, with 20 bases spanning the gap. CDR1 SGDLS and CDR2 YYNGEE come from the germline V gene. CDR3 nucleotides: TGTGCCAGCAGCCCCCGCGGGGTCGCGATAGGCACTGAAGCTTTCTTT. As protein: CASSPRGVAIGTEAFF.

This clone was picked up one time. The chain joins TRBV28 to TRBJ1-1; tentatively, D is TRBD1 (5 bases). Germline V gene sequence: CDR1 MDHEN, CDR2 SYDVKM. The CDR3 is 13 residues long. V was shortened by 8 bases and J by 7 bases, with 17 bases between the two germline ends. The CDR3, as DNA: TGTGCCAGCCTGAGGGAGGGGCGGATTGAAGCTTTCTTT. It specifies CASLREGRIEAFF.

This rearrangement joins TRBV5-1 to TRBJ1-3; D remains unclear. In germline, CDR1 is SGHRS, CDR2 YFSETQ. This CDR3 spans 15 amino acids. V lost 0 bases and J lost 0, with 7 bases in between. CDR3 in amino acids: CASSLEATSGNTIYF. CDR3 in DNA: TGCGCCAGCAGCTTGGAGGCCACCTCTGGAAACACCATATATTTT.

The chain combines TRBV6-8 with TRBJ2-7, with a weak D call TRBD1 (6 bases). The CDR3 has 14 residues. The ends were cut back, 8 bases at V and 2 bases at J, with 16 bases in the middle. Germline V gene lookup returns CDR1 MNHGY and CDR2 SAAAGT. The CDR3 sequence: CASDDRFGAYEQYF. The CDR3 bases are TGTGCCAGCGACGACAGGTTTGGGGCCTACGAGCAGTACTTC.

This chain uses TRBV11-3 with TRBJ2-1; 11 nucleotides line up with TRBD2. V shed 5 bases and J 7 bases; nucleotides not matched to a gene: 10. Germline CDR1 and CDR2: SGHNT and YENEEA. The CDR3 runs to 16 residues. The CDR3 is CASSPSLAGGPNEQFF. The DNA of the CDR3 is TGTGCCAGCAGCCCATCGTTAGCGGGAGGGCCAAATGAGCAGTTCTTC.

J is TRBJ1-2 and V is TRBV28; weak D call: TRBD1 (5 bases). Between the trimmed V and J ends, which lost 3 bases and 1 base, there was a span of 9 bases. Germline V gene sequence: CDR1 MDHEN, CDR2 SYDVKM. The CDR3 runs 14 residues. The CDR3 reads CASSLRGDNYGYTF. The CDR3 DNA reads as TGTGCCAGCAGTTTGCGGGGGGATAACTATGGCTACACCTTC.

The V call is TRBV19, the J call TRBJ2-3; 7 nucleotides align to TRBD2. The CDR3 has 13 amino acids. Germline lookup yields CDR1 LNHDA and CDR2 SQIVND (reference sequence). V lost 5 bases, J lost 11 bases, and 10 bases stayed unmatched. The CDR3 spells CASSSQAGLGQYF. CDR3 in DNA: TGTGCCAGTAGTTCCCAAGCGGGGTTGGGGCAGTATTTT.